The text below deals with one T cell receptor (beta chain). This record comes from a study of blood T cell repertoires in COVID-19. The table came from immunoSEQ multiplex PCR; TCRdb's copy has only in-frame clones and leaves some out. In the table there are 350,000 or so clones, around 89% of which are singletons. Material for sequencing was peripheral blood. The clonotype originates from a young man with active or convalescent COVID-19.

The CDR3 nucleotides are TGTGCCAGCAGCTCAATCCGGGACAGACTATTGCATGGCTACACCTTC. This sequence encodes CASSSIRDRLLHGYTF. The chain has TRBV7-2 and TRBJ1-2; TRBD1 matches 7 bases. The CDR3 is 16 residues long. The J segment lost 6 bases and the V segment lost 4 bases, leaving 14 bases of the junction unmatched. Per germline, CDR1 SGHTA and CDR2 FQGNSA. The full variable domain, its missing parts supplied by reference TRBV7-2 and TRBJ1-2, is GAGVSQSPSNKVTEKGKDVELRCDPISGHTALYWYRQSLGQGLEFLIYFQGNSAPDKSGLPSDRFSAERTGGSVSTLTIQRTQQEDSAVYLCASSSIRDRLLHGYTFGSGTRLTVV.